This T cell receptor beta chain was captured by sequencing in a study of T cell responses to AZD1222 COVID-19 vaccine. From germline, CDR1 is SGHVS and CDR2 FQNEAQ. Trimming cost V 5 bases and J 4 bases, with 20 bases left between them. This CDR3 is 17 amino acids long. Study results and limitations: The CD4 TCRs associated with vaccination extended across spike and predominated at 160-218 and 743-854. Spike-specific TCR breadth and depth both grew after two AZD1222 doses.

The method was immunoSEQ multiplex PCR; TCRdb's version includes in-frame clones alone and lacks a portion of them. The sample consists of about 79,000 clones, 90% to 95% of them appearing once. Points on this clone: Antigen specificity is unknown.

J is TRBJ1-4 and V is TRBV7-8; a weak D match, TRBD1 (6 bases). The starting material was peripheral blood, obtained on day 0 of MenACWY control vaccination. This TCR derives from an adult in good health. The chain's CDR3 is CASSPQPVGRGNEKLFF. CDR3 bases: TGTGCCAGCAGCCCTCAGCCCGTTGGCAGGGGTAATGAAAAACTGTTTTTT.